The 27 T cell receptor beta chains in this list originate from one sample, sequenced in a study of regulatory T cells in long-lasting Graves disease. Construction of TCR beta libraries relied on iRepertoire HTBI primers and on Arm-PCR targeting CDR3 regions. TCRdb called the multiplex PCR reads again in MiXCR, with one record for every CDR3 protein. This table holds 350,000 to 450,000 distinct CDR3 sequences, around 20% found once. Time point here: persistent/refractory GD, antithyroid drugs over 5 years with positive TRAb. RNA extracted from PBMCs served as the sequencing template. This specimen consisted of peripheral blood mononuclear cells (PBMCs), obtained when the disease was refractory, from a patient treated with antithyroid drugs. These receptors all come from a female donor with Graves disease.

The rearrangement joins TRBV7-8 to TRBJ1-3; D gene ambiguous. Trimming left V 4 bases short and J 3 bases short, with 10 bases between. The CDR3 has 14 amino acids. The germline gives CDR1 SGHVS, CDR2 FQNEAQ. DNA for the CDR3: TGTGCCAGCAGCTCTACCGGTCTTGGAAACACCATATATTTT. As protein: CASSSTGLGNTIYF.

The genes are TRBV5-6 and TRBJ2-3; D may be TRBD1 or TRBD2 (5 bases each). The CDR3 consists of 15 residues. In germline, CDR1 is SGHDT, CDR2 YYEEEE. V lost 4 bases to trimming and J lost 0 bases, with 12 bases between them. The CDR3 spells CASSLYRTSTDTQYF. CDR3 DNA: TGTGCCAGCAGCCTCTACAGGACTAGCACAGATACGCAGTATTTT.

CDR3 nucleotides: TGTGCCAGCAGCTTGGGACAGATGACCGGGGAGCTGTTTTTT. Its translation: CASSLGQMTGELFF. The chain employs TRBV5-6 and TRBJ2-2; TRBD1 is a possible D gene (5 bases). Germline CDR1 reads SGHDT; CDR2 reads YYEEEE. This CDR3 spans 14 amino acids. V gave up 0 bases and J gave up 5 bases, with 8 bases separating them.

This clonotype came up many times. The V call is TRBV28, the J call TRBJ2-7; no clear D gene. The germline CDR1 and CDR2 sequences are MDHEN and SYDVKM. V gave up 7 bases and J gave up 3 bases, with 13 bases separating them. CDR3 size: 13 residues. The CDR3, as DNA: TGTGCCAGCACAAGTGATAGAGGCTACGAGCAGTACTTC. This sequence encodes CASTSDRGYEQYF.

Here the CDR3 reads CASSHPQANSPLHF. As DNA, the CDR3 is TGTGCCAGCAGCCACCCACAGGCTAATTCACCCCTCCACTTT. The V gene is TRBV3-1, the J gene TRBJ1-6; tentative D call: TRBD1 (5 bases). Trimming removed 3 bases from V and 6 bases from J, with 9 bases in between. CDR1 is LGHDT, CDR2 YNNKEL, per germline (reference sequence). The CDR3 length is 14 residues.

Of note for this clonotype: An end of the junction differs from the germline gene, which may be a read error. V gene TRBV19 combines with J gene TRBJ1-1; D unresolved. The CDR3 length is 14 residues. The germline V gene encodes CDR1 LNHDA and CDR2 SQIVND (reference sequence). CDR3 loop: CASGIGLVNTEAFF. The CDR3 coding sequence is TGTGCCAGTGGTATCGGGCTAGTGAACACTGAAGCTTTCTTT.

The CDR3 DNA sequence: TGCGCCAGCAGCCAAGTGGACAGGGGGTGGGATGGCTACACCTTC. Its protein is CASSQVDRGWDGYTF. The chain recombines TRBV4-3 with TRBJ1-2; 10 bases are shared with TRBD1. Germline V CDR1 and CDR2: LGHNA, YSLEER. V shed 1 base and J 6 bases; nucleotides not matched to a gene: 5. The CDR3 is 15 residues long.

This clonotype has a handful of counts. V is TRBV6-5 and J is TRBJ1-2; D is perhaps TRBD1 (5 bases). The CDR3 covers 11 residues. Germline-derived CDR1 and CDR2 are MNHEY and SVGAGI. Trimming left V 0 bases short and J 9 bases short, with 5 bases between. The DNA of the CDR3 is TGTGCCAGCAGTTACTCGGGGCGCTACACCTTC. Translating it yields CASSYSGRYTF.

In this sample, this clonotype turned up once. The chain links TRBV7-6 to TRBJ2-7, with 8 nucleotides matching TRBD1. Germline CDR1 is SGHVS and CDR2 is FNYEAQ. The CDR3 extends over 15 amino acids. V lost 1 base and J lost 6; bases outside the gene matches: 8. The CDR3 reads CASSLVGTGSSEQYF. CDR3 DNA sequence: TGTGCCAGCAGCTTAGTCGGGACAGGTAGTAGCGAGCAGTACTTC.

This clonotype was seen only a few times. Relative to the germline gene, one junction end is altered; a read error may explain this. Here the CDR3 DNA reads TGCGCCAGCAGCCCTTTGGACAGCCGCACTGAAGCTTTCTTT. Translation: CASSPLDSRTEAFF. V gene TRBV2 combines with J gene TRBJ1-1, with D possibly TRBD1 on 6 matching bases. The CDR3 runs 14 residues. Germline CDR1 and CDR2: SNHLY and FYNNEI.

The chain carries TRBV27 and TRBJ2-7; D may be TRBD1 (6 bases). CDR1 and CDR2 (germline): MNHEY, SMNVEV (reference sequence). V dropped 9 bases and J dropped 3 bases, with 24 bases sitting between them. The CDR3 spans 16 residues. The CDR3 DNA sequence: TGTGCCAGTTCCCCGGGACAACCAGCCGGACTCTACGAGCAGTACTTC. It encodes CASSPGQPAGLYEQYF.

Regarding this clonotype: Sequence at one end of the junction differs from germline and may be a read error. The chain is built from TRBV20-1 and TRBJ2-5, with D possibly being TRBD1 or TRBD2 (6 bases each). The CDR3 totals 11 residues. The V gene's germline CDR1 is DFQATT and CDR2 SNEGSKA (reference sequence). The CDR3 DNA sequence: TGCAGTCCTAGGGGGGAAGAGACCCAGTACTTC. It yields the protein CSPRGEETQYF.

This clonotype came up many times. The V and J genes are TRBV15 and TRBJ2-2; the match to TRBD2 covers 8 bases. CDR1 and CDR2 from the germline V gene are LNHNV and YYDKDF (reference sequence). The junction had 9 bases not matched to a gene; V was cut back by 0 bases and J by 6 bases. The CDR3 length is 17 residues. The CDR3 here is CATSRDRSGSIAGELFF. The CDR3 nucleotides read TGTGCCACCAGCAGAGACCGAAGCGGGAGTATCGCCGGGGAGCTGTTTTTT.

This clonotype came up many times. The chain uses TRBV6-1 and TRBJ1-1; possible D gene TRBD1, 5 bases. This CDR3 has 13 amino acids. Trimming left V 6 bases short and J 3 bases short, with 11 bases between. Germline CDR1 reads MNHNS; CDR2 reads SASEGT. In nucleotides, the CDR3 is TGTGCCAGCAGGGCGGGGGAACACACTGAAGCTTTCTTT. Translated, it gives CASRAGEHTEAFF.

Notes on this clonotype: Relative to the germline gene, one junction end is altered; a read error may explain this. The chain combines TRBV28 with TRBJ1-1; 7 bases align to TRBD1. Germline V gene sequence: CDR1 MDHEN, CDR2 SYDVKM. The CDR3 totals 15 residues. CDR3 protein: CAGSLWRTGDTEAFF. The CDR3 bases are TGTGCCGGCAGTTTATGGAGAACAGGGGACACTGAAGCTTTCTTT.

This clonotype was seen ten or more times. The CDR3 spells CASSLPRGRSENIQYF. The CDR3, as DNA: TGTGCCAGCAGCCTACCCAGGGGGCGCAGCGAAAACATTCAGTACTTC. The chain is built from TRBV7-2 and TRBJ2-4; 8 bases line up with TRBD1. V trimming: 5 bases; J trimming: 5 bases; junction bases outside the gene matches: 11. This CDR3 contains 16 residues. Germline CDR1 reads SGHTA; CDR2 reads FQGNSA.

There are many counts of this clonotype. The rearrangement links TRBV28 to TRBJ1-4; a possible D gene is TRBD1 (5 bases). The germline CDR1 and CDR2 sequences are MDHEN and SYDVKM. Trimming left V 7 bases short and J 5 bases short, with 17 bases between. There are 15 residues in the CDR3. The CDR3 loop reads CASTQVGRENEKLFF. In DNA form, the CDR3 reads TGTGCCAGCACACAGGTGGGGAGGGAAAATGAAAAACTGTTTTTT.

A few counts support this clonotype. The chain employs TRBV20-1 and TRBJ2-7, with a possible D match to TRBD1 (5 bases). This CDR3 contains 18 residues. The V end lost 0 bases, the J end lost 2 bases, and 23 bases lay between the germline ends. Germline V gene lookup returns CDR1 DFQATT and CDR2 SNEGSKA (reference sequence). The CDR3 DNA reads TGCAGTGCTAGAGATCCCAACCCCAGGGCGAGAGGAGCCTACGAGCAGTACTTC. Protein sequence: CSARDPNPRARGAYEQYF.

This sequence joins TRBV15 and TRBJ1-1, with D unresolved. The V gene's germline CDR1 is LNHNV and CDR2 YYDKDF (reference sequence). V shed 1 base and J shed 4 bases, with 13 bases lying between them. The CDR3 loop spans 15 amino acids. The CDR3 sequence is CATSRVGSGITEAFF. For the CDR3, the DNA is TGTGCCACCAGCAGAGTGGGGAGTGGGATCACTGAAGCTTTCTTT.

This sequence joins TRBV28 and TRBJ1-3; unclear D gene. Trimming cost V 2 bases and J 8 bases, with 16 bases left between them. CDR1 and CDR2 from the germline V gene are MDHEN and SYDVKM. The CDR3 covers 15 residues. The CDR3 spells CASSLTGPLMDTIYF. The CDR3 nucleotides read TGTGCCAGCAGTTTAACCGGGCCCCTTATGGACACCATATATTTT.

The chain is built from TRBV5-1 and TRBJ1-4, with D possibly TRBD1 on 6 matching bases. V was shortened by 0 bases and J by 5 bases, with 11 bases between the two germline ends. The CDR3 extends over 15 amino acids. Germline V gives CDR1 SGHRS, CDR2 YFSETQ. The CDR3 spells CASSLVGGENEKLFF. The DNA of the CDR3 is TGCGCCAGCAGCTTGGTTGGGGGCGAGAATGAAAAACTGTTTTTT.

This clonotype was found many times. The V and J genes are TRBV6-2 or TRBV6-3 and TRBJ1-5, with 7 positions matching TRBD1. The CDR3 is 17 amino acids. With V trimmed by 6 bases and J by 0 bases, 11 bases remained unmatched. Germline CDR1 is MNHEY and CDR2 is SVGEGT. The CDR3 region has the DNA TGTGCCAGCAGAAGACAGGGTGGCTTCTTTAGCAATCAGCCCCAGCATTTT. Its translation is CASRRQGGFFSNQPQHF.

This clonotype was picked up a small number of times. The J gene is TRBJ2-2, the V gene TRBV20-1; 13 nucleotides match TRBD2. Germline V gene sequence: CDR1 DFQATT, CDR2 SNEGSKA (reference sequence). The V gene end was trimmed by 4 bases and the J gene end by 7 bases; junction bases not matched to a gene: 6. This CDR3 comprises 15 residues. The CDR3 bases are TGCAGTGCTACTACTAGCGGGAGGGGTAACGGGGAGCTGTTTTTT. Protein sequence: CSATTSGRGNGELFF.

This clonotype was seen at least ten times. V gene TRBV20-1 combines with J gene TRBJ2-3; 7 positions match TRBD2. The CDR3 extends over 13 amino acids. The V gene's germline CDR1 is DFQATT and CDR2 SNEGSKA (reference sequence). With 3 bases clipped from V and 3 bases from J, the junction kept 3 bases outside the gene matches. As DNA, the CDR3 is TGCAGTGCTAGGGGACTATCGACAGATACGCAGTATTTT. Residues: CSARGLSTDTQYF.

This clonotype was recorded a few times. The chain recombines TRBV6-1 with TRBJ1-1, with D hard to call. The germline V gene encodes CDR1 MNHNS and CDR2 SASEGT. This CDR3 is built from 11 residues. Trimming removed 6 bases at V and 5 bases at J, with 7 bases between. CDR3: CASRRETEAFF. The CDR3 DNA is TGTGCCAGCAGAAGGGAAACTGAAGCTTTCTTT.

The chain has TRBV27 and TRBJ2-2, with D perhaps matching TRBD2 (6 bases). V gave up 5 bases and J gave up 4 bases, with 11 bases separating them. This CDR3 has 14 amino acids. Germline V gene lookup returns CDR1 MNHEY and CDR2 SMNVEV (reference sequence). CDR3 nucleotide sequence: TGTGCCAGCAGTCCCACCGGGGGCACCGGGGAGCTGTTTTTT. This encodes CASSPTGGTGELFF.

This clonotype was recorded many times. The chain links TRBV12-3 or TRBV12-4 to TRBJ1-5, with unresolved D. The CDR3 contains 13 residues. Trimming stripped 3 bases from V and 8 bases from J, with 11 bases between. CDR3 coding DNA: TGTGCCAGCAGTTTCCTGGGATCGAAGCCCCAGCATTTT. It translates to CASSFLGSKPQHF.